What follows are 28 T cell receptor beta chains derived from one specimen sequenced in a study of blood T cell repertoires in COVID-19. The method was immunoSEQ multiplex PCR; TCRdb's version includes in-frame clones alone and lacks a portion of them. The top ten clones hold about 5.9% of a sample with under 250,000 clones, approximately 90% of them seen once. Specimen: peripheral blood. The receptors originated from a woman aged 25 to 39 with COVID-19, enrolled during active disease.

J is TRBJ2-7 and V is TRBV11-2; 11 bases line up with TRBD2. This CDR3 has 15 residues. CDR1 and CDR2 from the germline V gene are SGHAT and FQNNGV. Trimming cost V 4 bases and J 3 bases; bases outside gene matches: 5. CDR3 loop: CASSSSGGQYYEQYF. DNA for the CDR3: TGTGCCAGCAGCTCTAGCGGGGGGCAGTACTACGAGCAGTACTTC.

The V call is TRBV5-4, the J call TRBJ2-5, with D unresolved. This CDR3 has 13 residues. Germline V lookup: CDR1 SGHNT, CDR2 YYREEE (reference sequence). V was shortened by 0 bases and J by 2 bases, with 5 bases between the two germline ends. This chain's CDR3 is CASSLARQETQYF. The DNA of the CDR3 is TGTGCCAGCAGCTTGGCGAGACAAGAGACCCAGTACTTC. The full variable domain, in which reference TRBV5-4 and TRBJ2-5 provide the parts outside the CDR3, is ETGVTQSPTHLIKTRGQQVTLRCSSQSGHNTVSWYQQALGQGPQFIFQYYREEENGRGNFPPRFSGLQFPNYSSELNVNALELDDSALYLCASSLARQETQYFGPGTRLLVL.

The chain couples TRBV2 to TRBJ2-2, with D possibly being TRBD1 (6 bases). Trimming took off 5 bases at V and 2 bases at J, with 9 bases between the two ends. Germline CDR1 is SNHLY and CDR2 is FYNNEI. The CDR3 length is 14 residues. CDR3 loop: CASSFRGNTGELFF. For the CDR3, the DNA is TGTGCCAGCAGTTTCAGGGGTAACACCGGGGAGCTGTTTTTT.

CDR3 bases: TGTGCCAGCAGCCAACCCTCTTCCGTCAACACCGGGGAGCTGTTTTTT. Its protein product is CASSQPSSVNTGELFF. This chain links TRBV4-2 with TRBJ2-2; the D is unclear. Germline lookup yields CDR1 LGHNA and CDR2 YNFKEQ. The V end lost 2 bases, the J end lost 2 bases, and 12 bases lay between the germline ends. This CDR3 has 16 amino acids.

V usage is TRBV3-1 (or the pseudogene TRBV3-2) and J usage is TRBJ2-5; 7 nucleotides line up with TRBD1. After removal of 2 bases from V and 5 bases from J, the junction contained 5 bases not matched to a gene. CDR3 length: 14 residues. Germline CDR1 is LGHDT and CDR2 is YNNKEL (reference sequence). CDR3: CASSQWVQGETQYF. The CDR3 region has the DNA TGTGCCAGCAGCCAATGGGTACAGGGGGAGACCCAGTACTTC.

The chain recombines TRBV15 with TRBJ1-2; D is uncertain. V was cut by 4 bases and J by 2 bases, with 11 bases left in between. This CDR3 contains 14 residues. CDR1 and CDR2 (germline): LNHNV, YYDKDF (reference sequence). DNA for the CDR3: TGTGCCACCAGCAATGATCAGGCAAACTATGGCTACACCTTC. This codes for CATSNDQANYGYTF.

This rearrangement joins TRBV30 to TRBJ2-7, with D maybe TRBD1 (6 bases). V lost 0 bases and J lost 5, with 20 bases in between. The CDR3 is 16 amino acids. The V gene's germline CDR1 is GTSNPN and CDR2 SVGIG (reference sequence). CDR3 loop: CAWSVSPYDRSNEQYV. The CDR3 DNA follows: TGTGCCTGGAGTGTAAGCCCTTATGACAGGTCTAACGAGCAGTACGTC.

CDR3 sequence (DNA): TGTGCCAGCTCAACGGACATTAATTCACCCCTCCACTTT. This gives the protein CASSTDINSPLHF. The J gene is TRBJ1-6, the V gene TRBV18, with D maybe TRBD1 (5 bases). Trimming took off 5 bases at V and 6 bases at J, with 8 bases between the two ends. Germline loops: CDR1 KGHSH, CDR2 LQKENI. The CDR3 contains 13 residues.

The CDR3 region has the DNA TGTGCCAGCAGCCCCCAGGGGGGCCACGAGCAGTACTTC. This encodes CASSPQGGHEQYF. The V gene is TRBV7-9, the J gene TRBJ2-7; a possible D gene is TRBD1 (7 bases). This CDR3 has 13 residues. The V end was cut by 5 bases, the J end by 5 bases, with 13 bases between. Germline V lookup: CDR1 SEHNR, CDR2 FQNEAQ (reference sequence).

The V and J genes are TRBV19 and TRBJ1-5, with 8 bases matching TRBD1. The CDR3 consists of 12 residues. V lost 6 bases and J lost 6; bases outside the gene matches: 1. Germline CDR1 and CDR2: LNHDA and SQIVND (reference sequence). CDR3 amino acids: CASSGQGQPQHF. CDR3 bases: TGTGCCAGTAGCGGACAGGGTCAGCCCCAGCATTTT.

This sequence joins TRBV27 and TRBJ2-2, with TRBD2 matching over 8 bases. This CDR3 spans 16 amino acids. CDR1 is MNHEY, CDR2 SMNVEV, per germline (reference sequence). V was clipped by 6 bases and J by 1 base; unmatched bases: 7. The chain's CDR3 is CASSPPLAENTGELFF. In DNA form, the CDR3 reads TGTGCCAGCAGCCCTCCACTAGCGGAGAACACCGGGGAGCTGTTTTTT.

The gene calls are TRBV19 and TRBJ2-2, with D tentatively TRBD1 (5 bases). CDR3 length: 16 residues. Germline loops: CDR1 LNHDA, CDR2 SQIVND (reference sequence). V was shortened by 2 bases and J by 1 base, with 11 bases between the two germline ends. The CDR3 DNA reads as TGTGCCAGTAGTATAAAAGGGGCCCAGAACACCGGGGAGCTGTTTTTT. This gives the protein CASSIKGAQNTGELFF.

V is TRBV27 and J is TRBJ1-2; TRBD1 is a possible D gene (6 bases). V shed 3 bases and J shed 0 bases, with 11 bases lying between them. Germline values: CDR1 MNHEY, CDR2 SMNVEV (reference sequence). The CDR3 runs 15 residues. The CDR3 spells CASSLMSGANYGYTF. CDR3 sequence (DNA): TGTGCCAGCAGTTTGATGTCAGGGGCTAACTATGGCTACACCTTC.

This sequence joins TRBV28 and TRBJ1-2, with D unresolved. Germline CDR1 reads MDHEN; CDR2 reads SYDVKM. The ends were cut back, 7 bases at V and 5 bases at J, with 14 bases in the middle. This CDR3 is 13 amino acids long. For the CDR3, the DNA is TGTGCCAGCACCGCCGCCGGAGGGTATGGCTACACCTTC. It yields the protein CASTAAGGYGYTF.

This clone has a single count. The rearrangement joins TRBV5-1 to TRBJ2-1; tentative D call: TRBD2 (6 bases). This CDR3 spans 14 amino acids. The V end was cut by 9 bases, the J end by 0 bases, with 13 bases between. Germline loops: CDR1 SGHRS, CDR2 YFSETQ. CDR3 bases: TGCGCCACCCGGCGGGACCCCTCCTACAATGAGCAGTTCTTC. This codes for CATRRDPSYNEQFF. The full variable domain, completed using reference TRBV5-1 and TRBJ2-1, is KAGVTQTPRYLIKTRGQQVTLSCSPISGHRSVSWYQQTPGQGLQFLFEYFSETQRNKGNFPGRFSGRQFSNSRSEMNVSTLELGDSALYLCATRRDPSYNEQFFGPGTRLTVL.

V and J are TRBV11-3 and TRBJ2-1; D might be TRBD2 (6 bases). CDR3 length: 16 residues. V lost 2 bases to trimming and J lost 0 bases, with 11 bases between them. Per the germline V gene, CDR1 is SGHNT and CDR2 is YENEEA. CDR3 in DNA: TGTGCCAGCAGCTTAAGCGCGGGGAGCTCCTACAATGAGCAGTTCTTC. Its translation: CASSLSAGSSYNEQFF.

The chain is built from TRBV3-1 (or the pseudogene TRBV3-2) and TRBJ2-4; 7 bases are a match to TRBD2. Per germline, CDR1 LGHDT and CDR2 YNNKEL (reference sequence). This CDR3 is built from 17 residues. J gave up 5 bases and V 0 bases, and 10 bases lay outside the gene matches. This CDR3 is CASSQEGQAAGENIQYF. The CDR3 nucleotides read TGTGCCAGCAGCCAAGAGGGGCAGGCGGCGGGGGAAAACATTCAGTACTTC.

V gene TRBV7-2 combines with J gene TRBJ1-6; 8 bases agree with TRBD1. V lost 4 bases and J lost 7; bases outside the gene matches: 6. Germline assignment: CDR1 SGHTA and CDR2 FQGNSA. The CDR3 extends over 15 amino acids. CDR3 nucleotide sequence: TGTGCCAGCAGCTCCGCCAGGGGGCTAAATTCACCCCTCCACTTT. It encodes CASSSARGLNSPLHF.

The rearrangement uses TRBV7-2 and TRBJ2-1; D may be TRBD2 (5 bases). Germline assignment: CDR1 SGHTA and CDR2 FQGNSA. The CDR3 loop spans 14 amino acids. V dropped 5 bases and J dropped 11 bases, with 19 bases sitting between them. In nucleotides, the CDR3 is TGTGCCAGCAGCCCCCCGGCGGCGGGTGGAAAGCAGTTCTTC. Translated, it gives CASSPPAAGGKQFF.

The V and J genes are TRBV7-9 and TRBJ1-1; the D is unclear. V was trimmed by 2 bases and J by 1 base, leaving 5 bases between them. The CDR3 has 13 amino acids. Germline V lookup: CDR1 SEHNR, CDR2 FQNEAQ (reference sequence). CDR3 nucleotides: TGTGCCAGCAGCTTAACTTCGAACACTGAAGCTTTCTTT. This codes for CASSLTSNTEAFF.

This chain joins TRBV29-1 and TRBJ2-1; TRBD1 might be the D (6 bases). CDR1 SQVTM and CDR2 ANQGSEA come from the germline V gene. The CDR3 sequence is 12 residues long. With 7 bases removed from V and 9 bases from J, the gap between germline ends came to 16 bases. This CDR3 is CSANQGNIEQFF. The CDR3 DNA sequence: TGCAGCGCCAACCAGGGGAACATTGAGCAGTTCTTC.

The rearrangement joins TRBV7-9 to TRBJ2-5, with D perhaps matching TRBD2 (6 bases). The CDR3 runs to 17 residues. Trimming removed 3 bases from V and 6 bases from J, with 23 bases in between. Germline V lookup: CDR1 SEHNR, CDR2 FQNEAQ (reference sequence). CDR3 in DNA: TGTGCCAGCAGCTTTTGGGGGGAGATCTCCGCGGTGAAGACCCAGTACTTC. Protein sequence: CASSFWGEISAVKTQYF.

The CDR3 reads CASSTPGSGGGQPQHF. The CDR3 DNA reads TGTGCCAGCAGCACCCCTGGGAGCGGGGGCGGGCAGCCCCAGCATTTT. The chain is built from TRBV7-9 and TRBJ1-5; D might be TRBD1 (6 bases). The CDR3 is 16 amino acids. The germline V gene has CDR1 SEHNR and CDR2 FQNEAQ (reference sequence). V was pared by 5 bases and J by 7 bases, with 21 bases between.

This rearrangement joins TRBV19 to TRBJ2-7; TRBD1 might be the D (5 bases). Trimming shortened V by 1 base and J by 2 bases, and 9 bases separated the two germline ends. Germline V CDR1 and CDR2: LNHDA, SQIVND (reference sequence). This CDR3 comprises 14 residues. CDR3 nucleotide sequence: TGTGCCAGTAGTATAGGGGGCCATACCTACGAGCAGTACTTC. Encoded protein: CASSIGGHTYEQYF.

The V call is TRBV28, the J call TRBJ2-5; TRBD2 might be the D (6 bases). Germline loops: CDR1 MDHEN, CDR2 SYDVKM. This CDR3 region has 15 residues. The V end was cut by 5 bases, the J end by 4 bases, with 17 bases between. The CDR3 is CASSPPGLLLETQYF. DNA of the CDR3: TGTGCCAGCAGTCCTCCGGGACTTCTACTAGAGACCCAGTACTTC.

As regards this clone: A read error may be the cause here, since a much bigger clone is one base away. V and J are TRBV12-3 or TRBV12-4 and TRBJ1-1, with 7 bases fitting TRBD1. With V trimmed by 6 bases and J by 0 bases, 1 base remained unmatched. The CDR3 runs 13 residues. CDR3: CASRGQMNTEAFF. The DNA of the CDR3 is TGTGCCAGCAGGGGACAGATGAACACTGAAGCTTTCTTT.

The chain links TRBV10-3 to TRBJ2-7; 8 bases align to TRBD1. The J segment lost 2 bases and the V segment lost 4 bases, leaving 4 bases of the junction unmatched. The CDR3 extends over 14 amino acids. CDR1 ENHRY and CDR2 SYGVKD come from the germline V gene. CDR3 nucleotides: TGTGCCATCAGTGGGACAGGGCGGACCTACGAGCAGTACGTC. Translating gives CAISGTGRTYEQYV.

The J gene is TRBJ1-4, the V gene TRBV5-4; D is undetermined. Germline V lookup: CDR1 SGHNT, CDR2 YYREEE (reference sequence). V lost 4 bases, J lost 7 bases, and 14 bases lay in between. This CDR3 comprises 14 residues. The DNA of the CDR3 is TGTGCCAGCAGCCCGGTCCCGGGGAGTGAAAAACTGTTTTTT. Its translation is CASSPVPGSEKLFF.